These 26 T cell receptor beta chains were all obtained from the same sample, sequenced in a study of T cell responses to AZD1222 COVID-19 vaccine. Repertoires were generated with immunoSEQ multiplex PCR, while TCRdb's copy carries only in-frame clones and drops some. This table has 100,000 to 150,000 clones, 93% appearing once. The sequencing here drew on peripheral blood, taken on day 0 of AZD1222 vaccination. The receptor source for this set is an adult in good health.

V gene TRBV3-1 (or the pseudogene TRBV3-2) combines with J gene TRBJ2-7; D gene uncertain. This CDR3 is 14 amino acids long. Germline V gene data show CDR1 as LGHDT and CDR2 as YNNKEL (reference sequence). Between the trimmed V and J ends, which lost 4 bases and 7 bases, there was a span of 17 bases. In nucleotides, the CDR3 is TGTGCCAGCAGCCTAGTGGCGGCGAGTGGGGAGCAGTACTTC. It specifies CASSLVAASGEQYF.

The rearrangement joins TRBV5-1 to TRBJ1-6, with TRBD1 matching over 11 bases. The V gene end was trimmed by 4 bases and the J gene end by 2 bases; junction bases not matched to a gene: 5. This CDR3 region has 17 residues. From germline, CDR1 is SGHRS and CDR2 YFSETQ. CDR3 bases: TGCGCCAGCAGCCCCGGGACAGGGGGACCCTATAATTCACCCCTCCACTTT. Translation gives CASSPGTGGPYNSPLHF. The whole variable domain, remainder taken from reference TRBV5-1 and TRBJ1-6, is KAGVTQTPRYLIKTRGQQVTLSCSPISGHRSVSWYQQTPGQGLQFLFEYFSETQRNKGNFPGRFSGRQFSNSRSEMNVSTLELGDSALYLCASSPGTGGPYNSPLHFGNGTRLTVT.

This chain connects TRBV5-6 to TRBJ2-7; D is perhaps TRBD1 or TRBD2 (5 bases each). The CDR3 covers 15 residues. Trimming removed 0 bases from V and 1 base from J, with 11 bases in between. Germline lookup yields CDR1 SGHDT and CDR2 YYEEEE. The CDR3 loop is CASSLGGGLSYEQYF. In DNA form, the CDR3 reads TGTGCCAGCAGCTTGGGTGGGGGTTTGTCCTACGAGCAGTACTTC.

This rearrangement joins TRBV18 to TRBJ2-7; 13 bases fit TRBD2. Germline values: CDR1 KGHSH, CDR2 LQKENI. V was pared by 3 bases and J by 4 bases, with 6 bases of the junction left unmatched. This CDR3 region has 16 residues. The CDR3 region has the DNA TGTGCCAGCTCACCCAACGGACTAGCGGGAGCTTACGAGCAGTACTTC. It encodes CASSPNGLAGAYEQYF.

V usage is TRBV11-2 and J usage is TRBJ1-2, with a tentative D call TRBD1 (6 bases). The CDR3 loop spans 14 amino acids. Trimming removed 7 bases from V and 8 bases from J, with 20 bases in between. CDR1 is SGHAT and CDR2 is FQNNGV in the germline V gene. DNA of the CDR3: TGTGCCAGCACCTGGGGGGCCAGGGAGCTCGGCTACACCTTC. Protein sequence: CASTWGARELGYTF. The whole variable domain, remainder taken from reference TRBV11-2 and TRBJ1-2, is EAGVAQSPRYKIIEKRQSVAFWCNPISGHATLYWYQQILGQGPKLLIQFQNNGVVDDSQLPKDRFSAERLKGVDSTLKIQPAKLEDSAVYLCASTWGARELGYTFGSGTRLTVV.

The V and J genes are TRBV19 and TRBJ1-2, with TRBD1 matching 8 bases. J lost 0 bases, V lost 10 bases, and 10 bases had no gene match. The CDR3 covers 15 residues. The germline CDR1 and CDR2 sequences are LNHDA and SQIVND (reference sequence). DNA for the CDR3: TGTGCCACGACGCAGGGGGCCGGGGCTAACTATGGCTACACCTTC. Translation gives CATTQGAGANYGYTF.

The chain recombines TRBV5-1 with TRBJ1-4; weak D call: TRBD1 (6 bases). CDR3 length: 15 residues. Per germline, CDR1 SGHRS and CDR2 YFSETQ. The V end lost 4 bases, the J end lost 5 bases, and 15 bases lay between the germline ends. The CDR3 nucleotides read TGCGCCAGCAGCATCACGGACAGAGGGAATGAAAAACTGTTTTTT. It is translated as CASSITDRGNEKLFF.

This clone was seen only once. For the CDR3, the DNA is TGTGCCAGCAGGGAATCCGGGGCCAACGTCCTGACTTTC. Translating it yields CASRESGANVLTF. This chain links TRBV11-2 with TRBJ2-6; D ambiguous. Trimming left V 6 bases short and J 4 bases short, with 7 bases between. The germline CDR1 and CDR2 sequences are SGHAT and FQNNGV. The CDR3 contains 13 residues.

This clone appeared a few times. The V and J genes are TRBV6-1 and TRBJ2-1, with 9 bases fitting TRBD2. Losses at the gene ends were 2 bases for V and 0 bases for J; bases not matched to a gene: 5. Per the germline V gene, CDR1 is MNHNS and CDR2 is SASEGT. The CDR3 has 17 residues. The CDR3 loop reads CASSEFSRGGSYNEQFF. CDR3 nucleotides: TGTGCCAGCAGTGAATTTTCGCGGGGGGGCTCCTACAATGAGCAGTTCTTC.

The rearrangement links TRBV6-5 to TRBJ2-3, with 9 bases that match TRBD1. The CDR3 contains 14 residues. With 5 bases clipped from V and 2 bases from J, the junction kept 2 bases outside the gene matches. Germline V gene sequence: CDR1 MNHEY, CDR2 SVGAGI. The CDR3 DNA follows: TGTGCCAGCAGTCGGGACAGGGCCACAGATACGCAGTATTTT. This translates into CASSRDRATDTQYF.

The chain is built from TRBV5-6 and TRBJ2-1; 10 bases are a match to TRBD2. Germline V gene data show CDR1 as SGHDT and CDR2 as YYEEEE. V shed 2 bases and J 4 bases; nucleotides not matched to a gene: 9. This CDR3 region has 17 residues. CDR3 protein: CASSFVPGLADYNEQFF. The CDR3 region has the DNA TGTGCCAGCAGCTTTGTCCCAGGACTAGCGGATTACAATGAGCAGTTCTTC.

This clone has only one observation. The rearrangement links TRBV19 to TRBJ1-5; TRBD1 matches at 7 bases. The germline gives CDR1 LNHDA, CDR2 SQIVND (reference sequence). Trimming removed 5 bases from V and 7 bases from J; junction bases left unmatched: 8. The CDR3 runs to 14 residues. This CDR3 is CASSPRTGPQPQHF. In DNA, the CDR3 is TGTGCCAGTAGTCCCCGGACAGGCCCCCAGCCCCAGCATTTT. Complete variable domain (other parts from reference TRBV19 and TRBJ1-5): DGGITQSPKYLFRKEGQNVTLSCEQNLNHDAMYWYRQDPGQGLRLIYYSQIVNDFQKGDIAEGYSVSREKKESFPLTVTSAQKNPTAFYLCASSPRTGPQPQHFGDGTRLSIL.

This clone was recorded only once. The V and J genes are TRBV5-1 and TRBJ2-2, with TRBD1 identical over 9 bases. The CDR3 runs 16 residues. Trimming at V came to 4 bases and at J to 4 bases, leaving 8 bases not matched to a gene. CDR1 SGHRS and CDR2 YFSETQ come from the germline V gene. CDR3 DNA sequence: TGCGCCAGCAGCCAACCGGGACAGGGTACCACCGGGGAGCTGTTTTTT. Protein sequence: CASSQPGQGTTGELFF.

This chain links TRBV5-1 with TRBJ1-3; D remains unclear. Trimming took off 4 bases at V and 8 bases at J, with 19 bases between the two ends. The CDR3 is 15 amino acids. Germline CDR1 SGHRS, CDR2 YFSETQ. CDR3: CASSPSRPTRDTIYF. The CDR3 nucleotides are TGCGCCAGCAGCCCAAGCAGACCAACTCGGGACACCATATATTTT. Looking up the rest from reference TRBV5-1 and TRBJ1-3 gives the full variable domain: KAGVTQTPRYLIKTRGQQVTLSCSPISGHRSVSWYQQTPGQGLQFLFEYFSETQRNKGNFPGRFSGRQFSNSRSEMNVSTLELGDSALYLCASSPSRPTRDTIYFGEGSWLTVV.

This clone was counted once. The rearrangement uses TRBV11-2 and TRBJ2-7; D may be TRBD1 (5 bases). This CDR3 comprises 17 residues. Between the trimmed V and J ends, which lost 0 bases and 5 bases, there was a span of 20 bases. Germline V gene data show CDR1 as SGHAT and CDR2 as FQNNGV. CDR3 amino acids: CASSLDHIGAGMDEQYF. CDR3 in DNA: TGTGCCAGCAGCTTAGATCATATTGGGGCAGGGATGGACGAGCAGTACTTC.

The gene calls are TRBV28 and TRBJ1-2; unclear D gene. V dropped 1 base and J dropped 1 base, with 13 bases sitting between them. In germline, CDR1 is MDHEN, CDR2 SYDVKM. This CDR3 has 16 residues. The CDR3 region has the DNA TGTGCCAGCAGTTTATATAGCGACCGTTTTAACTATGGCTACACCTTC. Translating it yields CASSLYSDRFNYGYTF.

This chain joins TRBV6-5 and TRBJ2-7; D perhaps matches TRBD2 (6 bases). Germline values: CDR1 MNHEY, CDR2 SVGAGI. The CDR3 is 12 amino acids. The V end was cut by 6 bases, the J end by 7 bases, with 13 bases between. CDR3 protein: CASRPGAGEQYF. The CDR3 DNA reads TGTGCCAGCAGACCCGGGGCGGGGGAGCAGTACTTC.

This sequence joins TRBV4-2 and TRBJ2-7, with 8 bases that match TRBD1. Trimming removed 0 bases from V and 1 base from J; junction bases left unmatched: 5. The CDR3 is 16 residues long. Germline V gives CDR1 LGHNA, CDR2 YNFKEQ. The CDR3 DNA reads as TGTGCCAGCAGCCAAGATCCTGGACAGGGTTCCTACGAGCAGTACTTC. Translation gives CASSQDPGQGSYEQYF.

The chain uses TRBV5-4 and TRBJ2-1; D tentatively reads TRBD1 or TRBD2 (5 bases each). There are 14 residues in the CDR3. V was trimmed by 4 bases and J by 5 bases, leaving 13 bases between them. CDR1 and CDR2 (germline): SGHNT, YYREEE (reference sequence). The CDR3 DNA reads as TGTGCCAGCAGCGGGGGAGACGGAAACAATGAGCAGTTCTTC. The encoded protein is CASSGGDGNNEQFF.

Points on this clone: The junction differs from germline at one of its ends, possibly a read error. V gene TRBV5-5 combines with J gene TRBJ1-2; a weak D match, TRBD1 (5 bases). The germline gives CDR1 SGHKS, CDR2 YYEKEE (reference sequence). This CDR3 contains 15 residues. CDR3 sequence reads: CASRLGRNSVYGYTF. DNA of the CDR3: TGTGCCAGCAGATTGGGGCGGAACTCCGTCTATGGCTACACCTTC.

This chain connects TRBV10-2 to TRBJ1-3; tentatively, D is TRBD1 (5 bases). Germline CDR1 WSHSY, CDR2 SAAADI. Deletions cut 11 bases from V and 4 bases from J, with 21 bases between. The CDR3 runs to 15 residues. This CDR3 reads CASRGVLTAGNTIYF. The CDR3 nucleotides read TGCGCCTCCCGGGGGGTCCTAACGGCCGGAAACACCATATATTTT.

V usage is TRBV30 and J usage is TRBJ2-2, with 8 bases matching TRBD2. With V trimmed by 3 bases and J by 10 bases, 10 bases remained unmatched. Germline values: CDR1 GTSNPN, CDR2 SVGIG (reference sequence). The CDR3 is made up of 14 amino acids. As DNA, the CDR3 is TGTGCCTGGAGAATTTTGGCGGGGGGCAAGGAGCTGTTTTTT. It specifies CAWRILAGGKELFF.

Concerning this clone itself: Other nucleotide sequences from this sample produce the same CDR3. The J gene is TRBJ1-1, the V gene TRBV3-1 (or the pseudogene TRBV3-2); D is possibly TRBD1 (5 bases). The CDR3 consists of 12 residues. V shed 2 bases and J shed 4 bases, with 5 bases lying between them. From germline, CDR1 is LGHDT and CDR2 YNNKEL (reference sequence). As DNA, the CDR3 is TGTGCCAGCAGCCAAAGGGGCACTGAAGCTTTCTTT. Translation gives CASSQRGTEAFF.

This clone was picked up one time. Sequence at one end of the junction differs from germline and may be a read error. The V and J genes are TRBV7-7 and TRBJ2-7; 7 positions agree with TRBD1. CDR1 SSHAT and CDR2 FNYEAQ come from the germline V gene (reference sequence). The CDR3 is 14 residues long. The CDR3 DNA sequence: TGTGCTAGCAGCGTCGGGACAGACTCCTACGAGCAGTACTTC. Translation gives CASSVGTDSYEQYF.

The gene calls are TRBV6-5 and TRBJ2-4; tentative D call: TRBD2 (5 bases). Trimming took off 0 bases at V and 9 bases at J, with 15 bases between the two ends. This CDR3 has 15 residues. Germline V gene lookup returns CDR1 MNHEY and CDR2 SVGAGI. The DNA of the CDR3 is TGTGCCAGCAGTTACTCGTACGGGGATCGGGTCATTCAGTACTTC. It codes for CASSYSYGDRVIQYF.

Only one count was recorded for this clone. This chain connects TRBV7-2 to TRBJ1-2; D is undetermined. This CDR3 is 15 amino acids long. The V end was cut by 5 bases, the J end by 4 bases, with 17 bases between. Germline assignment: CDR1 SGHTA and CDR2 FQGNSA. CDR3 region: CASSPNTIFGYGYTF. The CDR3 region has the DNA TGTGCCAGCAGCCCGAACACAATTTTCGGCTATGGCTACACCTTC.